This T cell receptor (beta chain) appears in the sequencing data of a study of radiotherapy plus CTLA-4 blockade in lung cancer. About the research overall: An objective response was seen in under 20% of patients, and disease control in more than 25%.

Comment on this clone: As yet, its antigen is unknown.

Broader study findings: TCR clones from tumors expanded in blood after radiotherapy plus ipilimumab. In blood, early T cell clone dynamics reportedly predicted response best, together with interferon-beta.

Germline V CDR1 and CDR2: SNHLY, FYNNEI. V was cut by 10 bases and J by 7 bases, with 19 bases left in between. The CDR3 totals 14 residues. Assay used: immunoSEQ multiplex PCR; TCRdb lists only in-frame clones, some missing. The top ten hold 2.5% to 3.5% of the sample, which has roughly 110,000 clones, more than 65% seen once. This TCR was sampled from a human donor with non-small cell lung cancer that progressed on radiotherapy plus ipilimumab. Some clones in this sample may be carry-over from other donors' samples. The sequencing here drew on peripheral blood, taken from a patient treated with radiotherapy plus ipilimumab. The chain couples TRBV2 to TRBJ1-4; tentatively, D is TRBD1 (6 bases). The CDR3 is CATFGGGSGEKLFF. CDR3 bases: TGTGCCACCTTTGGGGGGGGCTCGGGTGAAAAACTGTTTTTT.